This TCR beta chain was observed in a study of blood T cell repertoires in COVID-19. For the study at large: Sites in the United States, Italy and Spain provided acute and convalescent COVID-19 samples. T cells, B-cell-depleted T cells, or PBMCs provided the cDNA or gDNA that served as material.

About this clone: A junction boundary mismatches the germline segment, possibly from a read error.

Germline CDR1 and CDR2: SQVTM and ANQGSEA. The CDR3 runs to 15 residues. Original processing notes: Amplification from reference gene primers served as the basis for estimated nucleated cell counts. Produced via immunoSEQ multiplex PCR; TCRdb's table is partial and in-frame only. The V and J calls and the clone size are those of that table, but D and trimming were determined from the DNA. Seen here are just over 250,000 clones, around nine tenths observed once, and the top ten hold around 9.1%. The sample comprised peripheral blood. This chain joins TRBV29-1 and TRBJ2-6; D remains ambiguous. The sequence derives from a middle-aged man who had recovered from COVID-19. The CDR3 sequence is CSVASRSRGSNVLTF. In nucleotides, the CDR3 is TGCAGCGTTGCCTCCAGGTCCCGTGGGTCCAACGTCCTGACTTTC.